The sequence of this T cell receptor beta chain was determined in a study of cytotoxic CD8 clonotypes in ibrutinib-treated CLL. Notes on the study in general: Circulating CD8+ T-cell counts were tracked by baseline clonality, which exceeded that of age-matched healthy donors.

A word on this clone: No antigen is known for it.

CDR3 size: 15 residues. The V end was cut by 4 bases, the J end by 2 bases, with 16 bases between. Germline-derived CDR1 and CDR2 are SGHRS and YFSETQ. Targeted sequencing depth ranged from 1 in 200,000 to 1 in 1 million T cells. Produced via immunoSEQ multiplex PCR; TCRdb's table is partial and in-frame only. The repertoire holds roughly 70,000 clones, with around 84% as singletons. The input for sequencing was PBMCs, taken at disease progression, from a patient treated with ibrutinib. The chain employs TRBV5-1 and TRBJ2-7; D is uncertain. The TCR sequence derives from a human donor with chronic lymphocytic leukemia. For the CDR3, the DNA is TGCGCCAGCAGCCCGATTCAGACCGGCCCCTACGAGCAGTACTTC. Its protein product is CASSPIQTGPYEQYF.